A selection of T cell receptor beta chains follows, all from one sample in a study of T cells in Graves' hyperthyroidism and ophthalmopathy. TCRdb re-called the multiplex PCR reads through MiXCR, storing one row per CDR3 protein. The data contain about 400,000 distinct CDR3 sequences, roughly 13% of them singletons. Sequenced input: blood. These receptors originate from a woman younger than 35 with Graves' hyperthyroidism. Both conserved end residues are part of each CDR3. D genes are given only for firm matches. Clone sizes are given selectively: once, few, many, or a class where the clone is expanded.

>TRBV20-1|many|NA|TRBJ1-2
TGCAGTGCTAGAAAGGGGTTGGAGGATGGCTACACCTTC
CSARKGLEDGYTF
>TRBV4-3|many|TRBD2|TRBJ2-1
TGCGCCAGCAGCCAACGGGGCGGGAGGTACAACGAGCAGTTCTTC
CASSQRGGRYNEQFF
>TRBV12-5|many|NA|TRBJ2-1
TGTGCTAGTGGTTTGGTAATCGACGTGAGCTCCTACAATGAGCAGTTCTTC
CASGLVIDVSSYNEQFF
>TRBV28|many|NA|TRBJ2-7
TGTGCCAGCAGTTCCCCCGGGGGAGTGTCTAGCGAGCAGTACTTC
CASSSPGGVSSEQYF
>TRBV5-6|NA|TRBD2|TRBJ2-7
TGTGCCAGCAGCCCGAGGACTAGACCCTACGAGCAGTACTTC
CASSPRTRPYEQYF
>TRBV28|few|NA|TRBJ2-7
TGTGCCAGCGTCGACACGGGGGTGGAATACGAGCAGTACTTC
CASVDTGVEYEQYF
>TRBV11-2|many|TRBD1|TRBJ2-7
TGTGCCAGCGGGGGGACAGGGAGCTCCTACGAGCAGTACTTC
CASGGTGSSYEQYF
>TRBV12-3/TRBV12-4|many|NA|TRBJ2-5
TGTGCCAGCAGACCACTCGGGGGCCCCCAAGAGACCCAGTACTTC
CASRPLGGPQETQYF
>TRBV20-1|many|TRBD1|TRBJ1-6
TGCAGTGCAAGTGTCAACAGGGGATATAATTCACCCCTCCACTTT
CSASVNRGYNSPLHF
>TRBV10-2|few|NA|TRBJ2-3
TGCGCCGGCAGGGGGGCCCCGGGAGCGGAGACAGATACGCAGTATTTT
CAGRGAPGAETDTQYF
>TRBV7-2|many|NA|TRBJ1-1
TGTGCCAGCAGCTTAGCTACCGGGACCCTTAACACTGAAGCTTTCTTT
CASSLATGTLNTEAFF
>TRBV5-1|few|NA|TRBJ1-2
TGCGCCAGCAGCTACGGTGGGGTAGGGACCTATGGCTACACCTTC
CASSYGGVGTYGYTF
>TRBV20-1|NA|TRBD2|TRBJ2-3
TGCAGTGCTAGTCGGCGGGGGGGCCCCGATACGCAGTATTTT
CSASRRGGPDTQYF
>TRBV27|many|NA|TRBJ1-2
TGTGCCAGCAGTTTATCGGGGGGAAGAGTCTATGGCTACACCTTC
CASSLSGGRVYGYTF
>TRBV15|many|NA|TRBJ1-2
TGTGCCACCAGCAGAAGCACAGGGAACTATGGCTACACCTTC
CATSRSTGNYGYTF
>TRBV4-1|many|TRBD1|TRBJ2-3
TGCGCCAGCAGCCAAGGATTCCAGACAGGGTACGCTCCCTACACAGATACGCAGTATTTT
CASSQGFQTGYAPYTDTQYF
>TRBV11-2|many|NA|TRBJ2-3
TGTGCCAGCAGCTTACTAGGGCTCTACACAGATACGCAGTATTTT
CASSLLGLYTDTQYF